The clone carrying this T cell receptor (beta chain) has at least ten counts. This record belongs to a study of T-cell reconstitution after alpha-beta-depleted transplantation in children. TCRbeta library preparation incorporated unique molecular identifiers. MiXCR was run by TCRdb on the PCR reads, yielding one entry per CDR3 protein. This sample yields hundreds of thousands of distinct CDR3 sequences, of which over 10% are seen a single time; 2.2% belongs to the top ten. V was pared by 7 bases and J by 0 bases, with 7 bases between. The CDR3 extends over 12 amino acids. Germline V gives CDR1 SQVTM, CDR2 ANQGSEA.

The sequencing used PBMCs, mostly from graft donor cells, collected 360 days after TCRalphabeta/CD19-depleted stem cell transplant. The rearrangement uses TRBV29-1 and TRBJ2-1; the D is unclear. This clonotype was obtained from a male patient younger than 18 who had a stem cell transplant for acute myeloid leukemia, so the T cells may come from the graft donor. CDR3 DNA sequence: TGCAGCGGCCGGAGCTCCTACAATGAGCAGTTCTTC. It specifies CSGRSSYNEQFF.